The rows below give T cell receptor beta chains drawn from one sample of a study of OX40 agonist ivuxolimab in advanced cancers. The table came from immunoSEQ multiplex PCR; TCRdb's copy has only in-frame clones and leaves some out. Among some 80,000 clones listed, approximately 92% were seen once. The material sequenced was CD4+ or CD8+ T cells sorted from blood, taken in a trial of the OX40 agonist ivuxolimab. The receptors were sampled from an adult with an advanced solid tumor such as melanoma, head and neck, liver or kidney cancer. Both conserved end residues are part of each CDR3. The D gene is left open where the match is weak. The listing skips clone size in some rows; elsewhere it reads once, few, many or a size class.

CDR3 length	D gene	V gene	clone size	J gene	CDR3 protein	CDR3 DNA
13	-	TRBV27	once	TRBJ2-7	CASSRARSYEQYF	TGTGCCAGCAGCCGGGCCCGCTCCTACGAGCAGTACTTC
13	-	TRBV2	few	TRBJ1-2	CASMSDSNYGYTF	TGTGCCAGCATGTCGGACAGTAACTATGGCTACACCTTC
15	-	TRBV7-3	-	TRBJ2-7	CASSLQPGYLYEQYF	TGTGCCAGCAGCTTACAACCAGGGTACCTATACGAGCAGTACTTC
12	-	TRBV29-1	-	TRBJ1-1	CSATVMNTEAFF	TGCAGCGCTACCGTCATGAACACTGAAGCTTTCTTT
15	-	TRBV15	-	TRBJ2-2	CATSRRDMRAGELFF	TGTGCCACCTCCCGCCGGGATATGAGGGCCGGGGAGCTGTTTTTT
14	-	TRBV9	-	TRBJ1-2	CASSVETAGYGYTF	TGTGCCAGCAGCGTCGAGACAGCCGGCTATGGCTACACCTTC
15	TRBD2	TRBV4-2	-	TRBJ2-5	CASSQPGLAVETQYF	TGTGCCAGCAGCCAGCCGGGACTAGCGGTTGAGACCCAGTACTTC
14	-	TRBV2	once	TRBJ2-2	CASSGTLNTGELFF	TGTGCCAGCAGTGGCACACTTAACACCGGGGAGCTGTTTTTT
14	TRBD1	TRBV18	-	TRBJ2-5	CASSQDRGQETQYF	TGTGCCAGCTCACAAGACAGGGGGCAAGAGACCCAGTACTTC
13	-	TRBV11-3	-	TRBJ1-1	CASQVEANTEAFF	TGTGCCAGCCAGGTGGAGGCGAACACTGAAGCTTTCTTT
16	-	TRBV14	-	TRBJ2-2	CASSQKPLAGTGELFF	TGTGCCAGCAGCCAAAAACCGCTGGCGGGGACCGGGGAGCTGTTTTTT
14	-	TRBV5-4	once	TRBJ2-5	CASSSWSAGETQYF	TGTGCCAGCAGCTCCTGGTCTGCGGGCGAGACCCAGTACTTC
14	TRBD2	TRBV2	-	TRBJ2-7	CASSDAGGNYEQYF	TGTGCCAGCAGTGACGCGGGGGGGAACTACGAGCAGTACTTC
15	TRBD1	TRBV6-1	-	TRBJ2-5	CASSEVRTGEETQYF	TGTGCCAGCAGTGAGGTCAGGACAGGGGAAGAGACCCAGTACTTC
16	TRBD2	TRBV7-8	-	TRBJ2-1	CASSFRSGGAHNEQFF	TGTGCCAGCAGCTTCCGAAGCGGGGGGGCCCACAATGAGCAGTTCTTC
19	TRBD1	TRBV7-3	-	TRBJ2-3	CASSLKGGGAQTSTDTQYF	TGTGCCAGCAGCTTAAAAGGGGGCGGAGCCCAAACGAGCACAGATACGCAGTATTTT
14	-	TRBV7-3	-	TRBJ1-1	CASSPGAMNTEAFF	TGTGCCAGCAGCCCCGGGGCGATGAACACTGAAGCTTTCTTT
15	TRBD2	TRBV11-3	-	TRBJ2-1	CASSFGLAGVNEQFF	TGTGCCAGCAGCTTTGGCCTAGCGGGAGTCAATGAGCAGTTCTTC
12	-	TRBV5-1	-	TRBJ2-7	CASSLASGEQYF	TGCGCCAGCAGCTTGGCCAGCGGCGAGCAGTACTTC